This record covers a single TCR beta chain. Sequenced by immunoSEQ multiplex PCR; TCRdb stores in-frame clones only, minus some. The data hold approximately 100,000 clones, with around 68% observed a single time. Per the germline V gene, CDR1 is SNHLY and CDR2 is FYNNEI. V gave up 8 bases and J gave up 3 bases; unmatched junction bases: 6. The CDR3 runs 15 residues. This specimen comes from a study of shared clonotypes between healthy human individuals. The chain combines TRBV2 with TRBJ2-1; 11 bases agree with TRBD2. The receptor was derived from a woman between 25 and 40 years old in good health. Sequencing used memory CD8+ T cells sorted from blood. Described subset: CD45RO+ cells pooled with CCR7-negative TemRA cells. For the CDR3, the DNA is TGTGCCAGCCGAGGGACTAGCGGTCACTACAATGAGCAGTTCTTC. It specifies CASRGTSGHYNEQFF.